This is a list of T cell receptor beta chains from one sample in a study of T cells expressing NK-cell markers. Following a re-call of the 5' RACE reads, TCRdb has one entry per CDR3 protein and lacks DNA. The specimen's table records 550,000 to 600,000 distinct CDR3 sequences. Sequenced: blood T cells: a sorted CD56 or NKG2C T cell subset, CD4+ or CD8+ T cells, or bulk PBMC T cells (not recorded which). The receptor source for this set is a man in his late teens or twenties in good health. The CDR3 runs from the conserved cysteine through the conserved F or W.

v_gene: TRBV12-3/TRBV12-4
j_gene: TRBJ2-1
CDR3aa: CASSLTIGGRKNSNEQFF

v_gene: TRBV12-3/TRBV12-4
j_gene: TRBJ1-5
CDR3aa: CASSYPFHQPQHF

v_gene: TRBV10-3
j_gene: TRBJ1-6
CDR3aa: CAISESGNNSPLHF

v_gene: TRBV11-1
j_gene: TRBJ2-1
CDR3aa: CASSLATPGLAGGPIFYNEQFF

v_gene: TRBV20-1
j_gene: TRBJ1-2
CDR3aa: CSASRESYGYTF

v_gene: TRBV10-3
j_gene: TRBJ2-6
CDR3aa: CAGGREKGAGANVLTF

v_gene: TRBV20-1
j_gene: TRBJ2-1
CDR3aa: CSASGSYGSNEQFF

v_gene: TRBV5-1
j_gene: TRBJ2-1
CDR3aa: CASSLEAAYNEQFF

v_gene: TRBV10-3
j_gene: TRBJ1-1
CDR3aa: CAAASMGDNTEAFF

v_gene: TRBV5-1
j_gene: TRBJ2-3
CDR3aa: CASRPGDGTDTQYF

v_gene: TRBV2
j_gene: TRBJ2-5
CDR3aa: CASRAGLAVPLGTQYF

v_gene: TRBV24-1
j_gene: TRBJ1-2
CDR3aa: CATSDSTGSGYGYTF

v_gene: TRBV5-1
j_gene: TRBJ2-1
CDR3aa: CASSLKRENNEQFF

v_gene: TRBV20-1
j_gene: TRBJ2-3
CDR3aa: CSAETRDSHTQYF

v_gene: TRBV21-1
j_gene: TRBJ2-1
CDR3aa: CASSSLGGRLPPEQFF

v_gene: TRBV10-3
j_gene: TRBJ1-6
CDR3aa: CAISESSGTGFSPLHF

v_gene: TRBV10-3
j_gene: TRBJ2-2
CDR3aa: CAISESISVGPTGELFF

v_gene: TRBV6-1
j_gene: TRBJ1-5
CDR3aa: CASSGAGQGNQPQHF

v_gene: TRBV20-1
j_gene: TRBJ1-1
CDR3aa: CSAENRGRGAFF

v_gene: TRBV5-1
j_gene: TRBJ1-4
CDR3aa: CASSLEGGGFEKLFF

v_gene: TRBV29-1
j_gene: TRBJ2-1
CDR3aa: CSVDGDSREQFF

v_gene: TRBV20-1
j_gene: TRBJ2-1
CDR3aa: CSASLAGEIGEQFF

v_gene: TRBV5-1
j_gene: TRBJ1-1
CDR3aa: CASSLSGYTEAFF

v_gene: TRBV6-1
j_gene: TRBJ2-1
CDR3aa: CASNTGTTADEQFF

v_gene: TRBV6-5
j_gene: TRBJ2-5
CDR3aa: CASSYRGGIAQETQYF

v_gene: TRBV12-3/TRBV12-4
j_gene: TRBJ2-2
CDR3aa: CASSPPGVTGELFF

v_gene: TRBV12-3/TRBV12-4
j_gene: TRBJ2-1
CDR3aa: CASSPKGAATGTQFF